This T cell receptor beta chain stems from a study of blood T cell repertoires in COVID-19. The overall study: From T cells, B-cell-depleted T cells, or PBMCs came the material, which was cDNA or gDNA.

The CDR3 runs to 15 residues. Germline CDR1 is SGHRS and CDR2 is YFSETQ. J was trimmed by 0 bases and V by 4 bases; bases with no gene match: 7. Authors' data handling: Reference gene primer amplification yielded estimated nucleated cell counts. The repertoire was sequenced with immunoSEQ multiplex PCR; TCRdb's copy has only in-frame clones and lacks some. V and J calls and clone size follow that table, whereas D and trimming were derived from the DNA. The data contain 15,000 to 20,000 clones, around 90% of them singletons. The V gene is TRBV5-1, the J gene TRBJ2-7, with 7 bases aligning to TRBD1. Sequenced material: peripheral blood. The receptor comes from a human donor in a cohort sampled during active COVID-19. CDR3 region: CASSPGQVVSYEQYF. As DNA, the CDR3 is TGCGCCAGCAGCCCCGGACAGGTCGTCTCCTACGAGCAGTACTTC. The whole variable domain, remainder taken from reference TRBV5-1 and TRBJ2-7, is KAGVTQTPRYLIKTRGQQVTLSCSPISGHRSVSWYQQTPGQGLQFLFEYFSETQRNKGNFPGRFSGRQFSNSRSEMNVSTLELGDSALYLCASSPGQVVSYEQYFGPGTRLTVT.